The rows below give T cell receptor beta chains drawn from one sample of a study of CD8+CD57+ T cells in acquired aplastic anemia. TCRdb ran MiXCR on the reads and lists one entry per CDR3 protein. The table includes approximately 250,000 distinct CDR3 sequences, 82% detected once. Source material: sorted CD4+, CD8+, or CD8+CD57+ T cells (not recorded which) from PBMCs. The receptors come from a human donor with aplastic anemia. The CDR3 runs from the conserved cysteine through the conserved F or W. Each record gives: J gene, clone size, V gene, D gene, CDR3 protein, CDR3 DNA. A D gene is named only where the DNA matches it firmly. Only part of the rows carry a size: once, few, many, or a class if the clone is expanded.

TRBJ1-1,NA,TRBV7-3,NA,CASSLTSHTEAFF,TGTGCCAGCAGCTTAACATCCCACACTGAAGCTTTCTTT
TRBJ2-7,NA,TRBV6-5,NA,CASSYSSGAVYEQYF,TGTGCCAGCAGTTACTCGTCCGGGGCTGTCTACGAGCAGTACTTC
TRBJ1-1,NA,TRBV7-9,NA,CASSYYSSSGEAFF,TGTGCCAGCAGCTATTACAGCAGCAGCGGTGAAGCTTTCTTT
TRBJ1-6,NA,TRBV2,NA,CASSPLGEGEPLHF,TGTGCAAGCAGCCCCCTAGGGGAGGGTGAACCGCTCCACTTT
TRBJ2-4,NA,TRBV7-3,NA,CASGRAGNIVYF,TGTGCCAGCGGAAGAGCTGGGAACATTGTGTACTTC
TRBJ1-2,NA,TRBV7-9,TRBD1,CASSSGTGTRYGYTF,TGTGCCAGCAGCTCGGGGACAGGGACTAGATATGGCTACACCTTC
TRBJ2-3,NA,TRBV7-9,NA,CASGLGGGETRCF,TGTGCCAGCGGGTTAGGGGGTGGTGAAACGCGGTGTTTT
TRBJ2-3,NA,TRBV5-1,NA,CASSFTGDPNTQYF,TGCGCCAGCAGCTTCACAGGTGACCCGAATACGCAGTATTTT
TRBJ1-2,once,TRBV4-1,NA,CASSQEGLDYGYTF,TGCGCCAGCAGCCAAGAGGGCTTGGACTATGGCTACACCTTC
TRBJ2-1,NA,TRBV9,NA,CASSDEGGNGQDEQFF,TGTGCCAGCAGCGACGAGGGCGGAAACGGTCAGGATGAGCAGTTCTTC
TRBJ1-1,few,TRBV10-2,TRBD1,CASSLQGAHTEAFF,TGCGCCAGCAGCCTACAGGGGGCGCACACTGAAGCTTTCTTT
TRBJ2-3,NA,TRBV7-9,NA,CASSLVVGTLGDTQYF,TGTGCCAGCAGCTTAGTTGTCGGGACGTTGGGAGATACGCAGTATTTT
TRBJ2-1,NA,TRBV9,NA,CASSFSGFGRNDEQFF,TGTGCCAGCAGCTTTTCAGGGTTCGGGAGAAACGATGAGCAGTTCTTC